This record covers a single T cell receptor (beta chain). This specimen comes from a study of cytomegalovirus exposure and HLA in healthy donors. Study summary: Of all 400 or so donors who were genotyped, 81% belonged to the Caucasian-associated ancestry cluster.

This cohort consisted of healthy bone marrow donors. The CDR3 runs 14 residues. Germline V gives CDR1 SGHRS, CDR2 YFSETQ. J gave up 4 bases and V 1 base, and 1 base lay outside the gene matches. The PCR ran on 60 Vbeta and 13 Jbeta primers. Measured with immunoSEQ multiplex PCR; TCRdb has only the in-frame clones, and not every one. Found here are roughly 120,000 clones, approximately 81% of them singletons; the top ten hold just under 3%. The sequencing input was PBMCs. The genes are TRBV5-1 and TRBJ1-1, with TRBD1 matching 10 bases. The clonotype comes from a woman aged 18-29 years in good health and CMV-seropositive. The CDR3 loop reads CASSLRDRGTEAFF. CDR3 DNA: TGCGCCAGCAGCTTGAGGGACAGGGGCACTGAAGCTTTCTTT.